A selection of T cell receptor beta chains follows, all from one sample in a study of CD8+CD57+ T cells in acquired aplastic anemia. One entry per CDR3 protein, called by TCRdb with MiXCR from the reads. The data contain 450,000 to 600,000 distinct CDR3 sequences, around a third of them singletons. Sequenced input: sorted CD4+, CD8+, or CD8+CD57+ T cells (not recorded which) from PBMCs. The receptors were sampled from a human donor with aplastic anemia. Both conserved end residues are part of each CDR3. D genes are given only for firm matches. Only some rows state a clone size, as once, few, many or a class for expanded clones.

d_gene	abundance	v_gene	j_gene	len	CDR3nt	CDR3aa
TRBD1	-	TRBV9	TRBJ2-7	13	TGTGCCAGCTCACCTGGGACAGGGGGTCAGCAGTACTTC	CASSPGTGGQQYF
-	-	TRBV20-1	TRBJ2-6	12	TGCAGTGCTGGAGGGGGGGCCAACGTCCTGACTTTC	CSAGGGANVLTF
TRBD1	-	TRBV13	TRBJ2-7	15	TGTGCCAGCAGCGTCTCCGGGACAGGGGTTTACGAGCAGTACTTC	CASSVSGTGVYEQYF
-	-	TRBV29-1	TRBJ2-3	13	TGCAGCGTTGAAGCGGGGGACACAGATACGCAGTATTTT	CSVEAGDTDTQYF
TRBD1	many	TRBV19	TRBJ1-5	15	TGTGCCAGTAGTATACTAGGACAGGGGAGTCAGCCCCAGCATTTT	CASSILGQGSQPQHF
TRBD1	-	TRBV2	TRBJ2-4	15	TGTGCCAGCAACCGGGACAGTCTAGCCAAAAACATTCAGTACTTC	CASNRDSLAKNIQYF
TRBD2	-	TRBV6-1	TRBJ2-3	15	TGTGCCAGCAGTGAAAGGCGGGGGGGAGCAGATACGCAGTATTTT	CASSERRGGADTQYF
-	many	TRBV19	TRBJ1-6	17	TGTGCCAGTAGTATATCAGGGACTCCCCGAGGAAGTTCACCCCTCCACTTT	CASSISGTPRGSSPLHF
-	few	TRBV19	TRBJ2-7	13	TGTGCCTATCAGAGGCAGGGGCAGTACGAGCAGTACTTC	CAYQRQGQYEQYF
TRBD2	many	TRBV7-6	TRBJ2-7	16	TGTGCCAGCAGTCCTAATACCGGGGGGACCGCCTACGAGCAGTACTTC	CASSPNTGGTAYEQYF
-	many	TRBV4-1	TRBJ2-7	16	TGCGCCAGCAGCCCCGACCCGGGGTCTAACCCCTACGAGCAGTACTTC	CASSPDPGSNPYEQYF
TRBD1	-	TRBV29-1	TRBJ1-1	12	TGCAGCGCCGGGACAGTTAGCACTGAAGCTTTCTTT	CSAGTVSTEAFF
-	many	TRBV29-1	TRBJ1-1	9	TGCAGCGTTGGAAGAGAAGCTTTCTTT	CSVGREAFF
-	few	TRBV4-1	TRBJ1-2	14	TGCGCCAGCAGCCAAGTTCGACAGGTTTTCGGCTACACCTTC	CASSQVRQVFGYTF
-	-	TRBV13	TRBJ2-1	15	TGTGCCAGCAGCTTATTTTCCGGGCTCGGGGATGAGCAGTTCTTC	CASSLFSGLGDEQFF
-	-	TRBV29-1	TRBJ1-2	14	TGCAGCGTTGAGGACCCAGGGGTAAATTATGGCTACACCTTC	CSVEDPGVNYGYTF
TRBD2	-	TRBV10-3	TRBJ2-1	15	TGTGCCAGCAGTGCCTTGACTAGCGGGGGGAATGAGCAGTTCTTC	CASSALTSGGNEQFF